This TCR beta chain was recovered during a study of lymphopenia after photon versus proton radiotherapy. Germline loops: CDR1 MNHEY, CDR2 SVGAGI. V was shortened by 1 base and J by 6 bases, with 15 bases between the two germline ends. The CDR3 is 15 amino acids. As for this clone: Its antigen is not known.

Produced via immunoSEQ multiplex PCR; TCRdb's table is partial and in-frame only. Seen here are 17,000 or so clones, around 84% observed once, and the top ten hold about 20%. Whole-study findings and limits: After lymphocyte nadir, photon-treated repertoires showed oligoclonal expansion, especially CD8+ Temra. Survival link was tested only in deceased patients; proton benefit remains a possibility. Under photons, naive T cells and diversity fell while effector/memory populations rose. In patients who died, overall survival fell as post-nadir TCR diversity dropped more.

The chain employs TRBV6-5 and TRBJ1-1; D gene unclear. This TCR was recovered from a man between 65 and 79 years old with pancreatic cancer. Sample: peripheral blood, taken from a patient treated with proton-based radiotherapy. In DNA, the CDR3 is TGTGCCAGCAGTTACTTAGTCGGGCGTCCCGCTGAAGCTTTCTTT. Encoded protein: CASSYLVGRPAEAFF.